The sequence of this T cell receptor (beta chain) was determined in a study of T cells in Graves' hyperthyroidism and ophthalmopathy. Study observations and caveats: Researchers found most expanded thyroid clonotypes above 0.001 in blood as well.

Newly diagnosed hyperthyroidism, duration under 2 months, in patients aged 18 to 65. Lactation, pregnancy, other autoimmune disease or uncontrolled infection led to exclusion of patients. The source of the PBMCs was roughly 10 ml of fresh peripheral blood. This clonotype was recorded at least ten times. Its antigen remains unknown. Amplification yielded TCR beta CDR3 regions, with RNA transcripts as the source. The HTBI set primed first-round TCR CDR3 RT-PCR. Using its own MiXCR run on the multiplex PCR reads, TCRdb lists one record per CDR3 protein. The table lists about 500,000 distinct CDR3 sequences, approximately 16% of them singletons. The CDR3 consists of 16 residues. Trimming removed 2 bases at V and 4 bases at J, with 16 bases between. Germline V lookup: CDR1 SGHNT, CDR2 YENEEA.

The sequence derives from a young woman with Graves' hyperthyroidism. Sequencing used blood. This chain uses TRBV11-3 with TRBJ2-3; the D is unclear. CDR3 nucleotide sequence: TGTGCCAGCAGCTTATCGCCAGGCCTCGGCGCAGATACGCAGTATTTT. Translated, it gives CASSLSPGLGADTQYF.